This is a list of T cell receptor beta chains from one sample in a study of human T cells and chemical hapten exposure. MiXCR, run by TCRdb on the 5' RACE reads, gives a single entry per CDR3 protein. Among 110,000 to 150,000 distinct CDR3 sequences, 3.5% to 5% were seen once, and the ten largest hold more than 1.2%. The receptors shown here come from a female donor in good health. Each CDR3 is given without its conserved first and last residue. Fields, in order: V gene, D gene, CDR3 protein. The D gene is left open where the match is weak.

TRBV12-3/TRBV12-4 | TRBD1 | ASSPASGGSGGNVLT
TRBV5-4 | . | ASSLVQTVSYEQY
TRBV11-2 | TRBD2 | ASSLVVATGGLGELF
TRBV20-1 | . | SARNNGYT
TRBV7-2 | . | ASRPGADTQY
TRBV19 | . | ASSMEGYEAF
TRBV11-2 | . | ASSPRGVQETQY
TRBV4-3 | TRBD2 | ASSQELAGDYSYEQY
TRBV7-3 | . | ASSLGYTSTDTQY
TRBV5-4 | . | ASSLVRGLSSPLH
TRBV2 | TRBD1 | ASSGRTGDQPQH
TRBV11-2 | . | ASRFQGGHYNEQF
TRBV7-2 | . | ASRPRSRASTDTQY
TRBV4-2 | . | ASSRSSPDNTDEQY
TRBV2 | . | AIHDVGATNEQF
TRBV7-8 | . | ASSLELNTEAF
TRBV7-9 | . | ASSIQRIESPEAF
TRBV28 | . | ASNKQGRGETQY
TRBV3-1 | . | ASSHENEQF
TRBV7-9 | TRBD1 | ASSQASTGTGSEKLF
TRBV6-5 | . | ASSPSYNSPLH
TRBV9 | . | ASSPRLATEAF
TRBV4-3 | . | ASSQDSGLRGTIY
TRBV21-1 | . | ASSKGRGRPNAEAF
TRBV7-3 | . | ASSLRGWDTEAF
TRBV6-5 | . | ASSSPGFGQY
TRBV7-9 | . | ASSPGHAATNEKLF
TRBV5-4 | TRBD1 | ASGRGSQGAYT
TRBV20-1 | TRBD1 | SATDRGSQTEAF
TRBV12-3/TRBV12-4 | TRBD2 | ASSDWRGDGETQY
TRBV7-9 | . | ASSLAVGAIATNEKLF
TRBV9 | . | ASSVGRQGSSPLH
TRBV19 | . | ASSRQPYGYT
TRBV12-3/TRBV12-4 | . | ASSLRHWTTEAF
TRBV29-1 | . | SARISTDTQY
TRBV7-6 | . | ASSLWEAEKLF
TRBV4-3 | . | ASSQLWASDTQY
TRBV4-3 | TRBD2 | ASSQATSGVLKNIQY
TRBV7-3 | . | ASSSAPPGTPGNTIY
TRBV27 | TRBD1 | ASSQQGLVITEAF
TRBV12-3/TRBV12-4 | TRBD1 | ASSLGQGDEKLF
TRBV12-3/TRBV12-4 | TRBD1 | ASSFVVSTGLNQPQH
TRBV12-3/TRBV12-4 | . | ASRATGRSNQPQH
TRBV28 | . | ASLRRGAGYEQY
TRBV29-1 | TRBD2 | SVEDLGGTPEQY
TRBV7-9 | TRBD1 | ASGGSPGQTTYNEQF
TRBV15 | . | ATGAKQGSGQPQH
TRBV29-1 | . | SVRDSGANVLT
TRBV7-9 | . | ASSHAGAPHQPQH
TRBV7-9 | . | ASSLVSANSPLH
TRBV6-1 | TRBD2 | ASSEVSGGTDTQY
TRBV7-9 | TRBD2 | ASSLASGGGEDTQY
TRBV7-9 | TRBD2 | ASSPLGLAGDYEQY
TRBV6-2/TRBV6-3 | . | ASTPRITYEQY
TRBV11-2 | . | ASSNRAHSYEQY
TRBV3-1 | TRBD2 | ASSDPSGGTYEQY
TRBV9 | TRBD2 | ASSGPGLAGGGSYNEQF
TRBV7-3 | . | ASSLTPADQETQY